Detailed here is one T cell receptor (beta chain). Authors' methods: Amplification of reference gene primers provided the estimated nucleated cell counts. Profiled with immunoSEQ multiplex PCR; TCRdb holds only in-frame clones, not every one. V and J calls and clone size are copied from that table; D and trimming were computed from the DNA. This sample yields some 200,000 clones, of which over 70% are seen a single time; 5.5% to 7% belongs to the top ten. These data belong to a study of blood T cell repertoires in COVID-19. Study in general: Spain, Italy and the United States supplied samples that represented acute and convalescent COVID-19. The cDNA or gDNA used as material had been derived from T cells, B-cell-depleted T cells, or PBMCs.

Germline-derived CDR1 and CDR2 are MNHEY and SMNVEV (reference sequence). Trimming took 5 bases from V and 2 from J, leaving 12 bases between them. This CDR3 spans 15 amino acids. The source is a woman between 65 and 79 years old with acute or convalescent COVID-19. The rearrangement uses TRBV27 and TRBJ2-2; D possibly corresponds to TRBD2 (6 bases). The specimen was peripheral blood. The CDR3 region has the DNA TGTGCCAGCAGTCAGCCGGGGGTCAACACCGGGGAGCTGTTTTTT. Translation gives CASSQPGVNTGELFF.